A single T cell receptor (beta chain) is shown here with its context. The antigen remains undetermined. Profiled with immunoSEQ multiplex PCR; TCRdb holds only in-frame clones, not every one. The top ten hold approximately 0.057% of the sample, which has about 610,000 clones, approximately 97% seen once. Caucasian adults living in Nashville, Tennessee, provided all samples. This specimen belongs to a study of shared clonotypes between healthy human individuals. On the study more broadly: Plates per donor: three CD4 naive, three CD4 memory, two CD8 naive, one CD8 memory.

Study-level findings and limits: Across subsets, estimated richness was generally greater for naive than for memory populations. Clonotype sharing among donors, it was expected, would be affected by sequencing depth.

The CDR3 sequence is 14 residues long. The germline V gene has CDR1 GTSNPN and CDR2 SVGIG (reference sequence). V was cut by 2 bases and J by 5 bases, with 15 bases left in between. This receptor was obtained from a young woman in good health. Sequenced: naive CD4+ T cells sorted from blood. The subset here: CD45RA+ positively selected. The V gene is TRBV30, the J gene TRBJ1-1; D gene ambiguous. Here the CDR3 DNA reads TGTGCCTGGAGTTTGTGGGAGGTTTCGACTGAAGCTTTCTTT. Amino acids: CAWSLWEVSTEAFF.